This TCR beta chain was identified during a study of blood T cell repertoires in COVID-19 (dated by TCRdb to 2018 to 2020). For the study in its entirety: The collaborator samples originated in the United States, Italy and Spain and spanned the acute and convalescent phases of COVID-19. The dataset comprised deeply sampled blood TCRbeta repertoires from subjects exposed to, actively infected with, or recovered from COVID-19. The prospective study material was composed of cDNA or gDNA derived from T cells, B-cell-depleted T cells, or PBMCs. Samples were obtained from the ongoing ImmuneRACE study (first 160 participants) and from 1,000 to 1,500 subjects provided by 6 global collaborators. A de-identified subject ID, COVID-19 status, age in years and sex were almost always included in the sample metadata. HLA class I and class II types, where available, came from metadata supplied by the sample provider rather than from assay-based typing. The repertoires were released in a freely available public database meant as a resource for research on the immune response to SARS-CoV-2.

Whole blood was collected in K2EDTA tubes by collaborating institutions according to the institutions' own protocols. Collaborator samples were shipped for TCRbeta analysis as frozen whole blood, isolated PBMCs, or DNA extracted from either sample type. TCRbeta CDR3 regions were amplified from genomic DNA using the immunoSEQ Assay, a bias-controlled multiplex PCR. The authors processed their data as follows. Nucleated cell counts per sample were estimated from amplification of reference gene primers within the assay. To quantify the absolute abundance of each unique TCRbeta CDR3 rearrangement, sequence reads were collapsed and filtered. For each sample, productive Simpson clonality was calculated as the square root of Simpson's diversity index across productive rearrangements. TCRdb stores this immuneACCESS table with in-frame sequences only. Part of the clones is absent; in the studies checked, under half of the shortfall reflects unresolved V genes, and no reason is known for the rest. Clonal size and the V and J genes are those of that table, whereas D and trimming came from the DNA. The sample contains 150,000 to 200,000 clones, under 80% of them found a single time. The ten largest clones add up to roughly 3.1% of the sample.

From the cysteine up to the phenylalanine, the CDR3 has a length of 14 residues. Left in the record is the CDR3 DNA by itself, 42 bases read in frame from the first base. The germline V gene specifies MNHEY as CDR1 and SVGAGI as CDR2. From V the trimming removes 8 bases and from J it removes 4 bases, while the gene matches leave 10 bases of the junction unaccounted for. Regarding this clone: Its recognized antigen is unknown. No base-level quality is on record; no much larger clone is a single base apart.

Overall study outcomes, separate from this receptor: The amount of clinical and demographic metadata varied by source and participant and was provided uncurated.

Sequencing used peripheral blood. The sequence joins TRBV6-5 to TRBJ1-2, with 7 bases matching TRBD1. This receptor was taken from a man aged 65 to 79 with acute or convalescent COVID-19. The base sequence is TGTGCCAGCTCGGAAACAGGGGCCTCCTATGGCTACACCTTC. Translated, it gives CASSETGASYGYTF.